This TCR beta chain was recorded in a study of blood T cell repertoires in COVID-19. Turning to the study itself: Spain, Italy and the United States supplied samples that represented acute and convalescent COVID-19.

V trimming: 5 bases; J trimming: 7 bases; junction bases outside the gene matches: 5. The V gene's germline CDR1 is SGHTA and CDR2 FQGTGA. This CDR3 comprises 15 residues. Authors' methods: Nucleated cell counts were estimated from reference gene primer amplification. The assay was immunoSEQ multiplex PCR, and TCRdb's table has in-frame clones only and misses some. V, J and clone size derive from that table, while D and trimming were established from the DNA sequence. The sample carries tens of thousands of clones, 65% to 90% recorded once. The sequence was obtained from a man between 65 and 85 years old with acute or convalescent COVID-19. V gene TRBV7-3 combines with J gene TRBJ2-1; 13 bases match TRBD2. The sample was peripheral blood. CDR3 residues: CASSLGLAGENEQFF. The CDR3 nucleotides are TGTGCCAGCAGCCTCGGACTAGCGGGAGAGAATGAGCAGTTCTTC.